Included here is one T cell receptor beta chain sequence, with context. CDR3 length: 16 amino acids. Unmatched junction bases numbered 6, after V lost 1 base and J lost 4 bases. Germline V gene data show CDR1 as SGHTA and CDR2 as FQGNSA. The sample belongs to a study of T cell clones after liver transplantation. Study in general: TCRbeta sequencing after a pre-transplant mixed lymphocyte reaction identified graft-donor-reactive clones, later tracked in post-transplant blood.

Method: immunoSEQ multiplex PCR; TCRdb's copy keeps in-frame clones and lacks some. This table holds over 45,000 clones, over 55% found once. The TCR sequence derives from a human patient who received a liver transplant. Some T cells may arise from the graft donor. This sequence joins TRBV7-2 and TRBJ2-1; 8 nucleotides line up with TRBD2. Here the sequenced sample was CD4+ T cells from blood, taken around 4.5 years after liver transplant. The CDR3 nucleotides read TGTGCCAGCAGCTTAGAACTTAGCGGGGCTTACAATGAGCAGTTCTTC. This sequence encodes CASSLELSGAYNEQFF.